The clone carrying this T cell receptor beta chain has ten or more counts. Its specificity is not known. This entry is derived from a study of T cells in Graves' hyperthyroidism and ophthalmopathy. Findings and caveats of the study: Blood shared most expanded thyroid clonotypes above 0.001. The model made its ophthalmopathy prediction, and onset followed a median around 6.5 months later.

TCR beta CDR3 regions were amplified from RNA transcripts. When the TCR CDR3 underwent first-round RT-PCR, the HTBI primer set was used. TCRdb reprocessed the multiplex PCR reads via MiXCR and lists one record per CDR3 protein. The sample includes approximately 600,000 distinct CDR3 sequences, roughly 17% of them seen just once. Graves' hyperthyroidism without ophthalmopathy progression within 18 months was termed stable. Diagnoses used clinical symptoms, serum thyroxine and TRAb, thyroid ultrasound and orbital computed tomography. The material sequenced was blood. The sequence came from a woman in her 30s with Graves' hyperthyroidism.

CDR3 amino acids: CASSSQRQGVDTQYF. The CDR3 coding sequence is TGTGCCAGCAGTTCACAGCGCCAGGGGGTGGATACGCAGTATTTT. This chain uses TRBV27 with TRBJ2-3; 7 nucleotides agree with TRBD1. After removal of 4 bases from V and 6 bases from J, the junction contained 10 bases not matched to a gene. CDR3 length: 15 amino acids. CDR1 MNHEY and CDR2 SMNVEV come from the germline V gene (reference sequence).